This passage covers 16 T cell receptor beta chains from one sample sequenced in a study. Treg sorting used a CD4+CD25+CD127-/low gate. TCRdb reprocessed the 5' RACE reads with MiXCR, giving one entry per CDR3 protein. The table has a few thousand distinct CDR3 sequences, just over 70% seen once. Source material: Tregs sorted from blood. These receptors all come from a female donor with breast cancer.

The rearrangement joins TRBV4-1 to TRBJ2-1; the D gene is possibly TRBD2 (6 bases). Looked up from germline, CDR1 is MGHRA and CDR2 is YSYEKL. V lost 0 bases and J 0 bases, leaving 15 bases between the germline ends. The CDR3 is 18 amino acids. DNA for the CDR3: TGCGCCAGCAGCCAAGATTTGGGGACTCGAAGCTCCTACAATGAGCAGTTCTTC. The encoded protein is CASSQDLGTRSSYNEQFF.

This clonotype was picked up one time. In nucleotides, the CDR3 is TGCAGCGTCAGGGACAGGGAGGATGGCTACACCTTC. It encodes CSVRDREDGYTF. The chain employs TRBV29-1 and TRBJ1-2, with 9 bases fitting TRBD1. Trimming at V came to 6 bases and at J to 6 bases, leaving 5 bases not matched to a gene. The CDR3 contains 12 residues. Germline V gene sequence: CDR1 SQVTM, CDR2 ANQGSEA.

Worth noting for this clonotype: The missing conserved phenylalanine or tryptophan at the end of this CDR3 makes a read error likely. The DNA is omitted, as the CDR3 cannot be located on it reliably, and the CDR3 follows TCRdb's listing. This rearrangement joins TRBV12-2 to TRBJ1-2; the table's D call of TRBD1 was not tested on the DNA. TRBV12-2 is recorded as a pseudogene. The CDR3 length is 14 residues, termini included. CDR3: CASRLTGQFYGYTL.

The chain uses TRBV7-6 and TRBJ1-1; no clear D. V lost 4 bases and J 0 bases, leaving 6 bases between the germline ends. CDR1 and CDR2 from the germline V gene are SGHVS and FNYEAQ. The CDR3 runs to 13 residues. The CDR3 DNA reads TGTGCCAGCAGCTCCCCGATGAACACTGAAGCTTTCTTT. The encoded protein is CASSSPMNTEAFF. The complete variable domain, with remaining parts taken from reference TRBV7-6 and TRBJ1-1, reads GAGVSQSPRYKVTKRGQDVALRCDPISGHVSLYWYRQALGQGPEFLTYFNYEAQQDKSGLPNDRFSAERPEGSISTLTIQRTEQRDSAMYRCASSSPMNTEAFFGQGTRLTVV.

The CDR3 DNA is TGCGCCAGCAGCTCCCTCGCGGGTCGCCCAACCTACAATGAGCAGTTCTTC. Amino acids: CASSSLAGRPTYNEQFF. The chain uses TRBV5-1 and TRBJ2-1; D is perhaps TRBD2 (5 bases). The germline gives CDR1 SGHRS, CDR2 YFSETQ. Trimming pared 3 bases from V and 2 bases from J, leaving 18 bases between. The CDR3 runs 17 residues. The whole variable domain, remainder taken from reference TRBV5-1 and TRBJ2-1, is KAGVTQTPRYLIKTRGQQVTLSCSPISGHRSVSWYQQTPGQGLQFLFEYFSETQRNKGNFPGRFSGRQFSNSRSEMNVSTLELGDSALYLCASSSLAGRPTYNEQFFGPGTRLTVL.

The gene calls are TRBV9 and TRBJ1-1; the D is unclear. CDR1 SGDLS and CDR2 YYNGEE come from the germline V gene. With 0 bases removed from V and 1 base from J, the gap between germline ends came to 13 bases. The CDR3 covers 16 residues. DNA of the CDR3: TGTGCCAGCAGCGTAGGCTCCGACCGCCGGAACACTGAAGCTTTCTTT. Its translation is CASSVGSDRRNTEAFF.

This clonotype occurred a few times. Relative to the germline gene, one junction end is altered; a read error may explain this. The gene calls are TRBV13 and TRBJ2-2; the D gene could be TRBD1 or TRBD2 (5 bases each). This CDR3 has 15 amino acids. The germline V gene has CDR1 PRHDT and CDR2 FYEKMQ (reference sequence). The CDR3 spells CASSSGTTNTGELFF. The DNA of the CDR3 is TGTGCTAGCAGCTCCGGGACGACGAACACCGGGGAGCTGTTTTTT.

V gene TRBV7-9 combines with J gene TRBJ2-3; TRBD2 might be the D (5 bases). The CDR3 is 14 amino acids. V was shortened by 4 bases and J by 9 bases, with 17 bases between the two germline ends. Germline V gene data show CDR1 as SEHNR and CDR2 as FQNEAQ (reference sequence). CDR3 amino acids: CASSSEGAGWTQYF. The DNA for the CDR3 is TGTGCCAGCAGCTCAGAGGGAGCTGGTTGGACGCAGTATTTT.

Worth noting for this clonotype: Mismatch with germline at one junction end may stem from a read error. V gene TRBV29-1 combines with J gene TRBJ1-1, with D possibly being TRBD1 (6 bases). The V gene's germline CDR1 is SQVTM and CDR2 ANQGSEA. The CDR3 covers 13 residues. CDR3 in DNA: TGCAGCGCAAGGGGACAACAGAACACTGAAGCTTTCTTC. This codes for CSARGQQNTEAFF.

This clonotype was counted only a few times. The rearrangement uses TRBV2 and TRBJ1-2; maybe TRBD1 (5 bases). The V end lost 1 base, the J end lost 6 bases, and 12 bases lay between the germline ends. The CDR3 has 14 amino acids. Germline-derived CDR1 and CDR2 are SNHLY and FYNNEI. CDR3 nucleotides: TGTGCCAGCAGTGAAGTGGCAGGGACCGATGGCTACACCTTC. The encoded protein is CASSEVAGTDGYTF. Supplemented by reference TRBV2 and TRBJ1-2, the full variable domain reads EPEVTQTPSHQVTQMGQEVILRCVPISNHLYFYWYRQILGQKVEFLVSFYNNEISEKSEIFDDQFSVERPDGSNFTLKIRSTKLEDSAMYFCASSEVAGTDGYTFGSGTRLTVV.

This rearrangement joins TRBV28 to TRBJ1-5; TRBD1 is a possible D gene (5 bases). This CDR3 contains 13 residues. The V end was cut by 3 bases, the J end by 8 bases, with 11 bases between. In germline, CDR1 is MDHEN, CDR2 SYDVKM. The DNA of the CDR3 is TGTGCCAGCAGTTTGGTCAGGGTGGAGCCCCAGCATTTT. It translates to CASSLVRVEPQHF.

This clonotype has just a few counts. The J gene is TRBJ1-5, the V gene TRBV7-3; D is uncertain. Germline V gene lookup returns CDR1 SGHTA and CDR2 FQGTGA. The CDR3 consists of 13 residues. V was cut by 0 bases and J by 7 bases, with 7 bases left in between. CDR3 nucleotides: TGTGCCAGCAGCTTAACTGGGGAACAGCCCCAGCATTTT. Translation: CASSLTGEQPQHF.

This clonotype has only a few counts. The chain couples TRBV7-6 to TRBJ2-3; 11 bases are shared with TRBD1. The CDR3 has 15 residues. J was trimmed by 3 bases and V by 4 bases; bases with no gene match: 3. The V gene's germline CDR1 is SGHVS and CDR2 FNYEAQ. The DNA for the CDR3 is TGTGCCAGCAGCTCAGGACAGGGGGCAACAGATACGCAGTATTTT. This gives the protein CASSSGQGATDTQYF.

This clonotype has a handful of counts. The chain employs TRBV6-5 and TRBJ1-5; D perhaps matches TRBD1 (5 bases). V lost 2 bases and J 3 bases, leaving 8 bases between the germline ends. This CDR3 contains 14 residues. CDR1 is MNHEY and CDR2 is SVGAGI in the germline V gene. CDR3 amino acids: CASSYGGANQPQHF. As DNA, the CDR3 is TGTGCCAGCAGTTACGGGGGAGCCAATCAGCCCCAGCATTTT.

The chain uses TRBV6-5 and TRBJ2-7, with 9 bases identical to TRBD1. The CDR3 extends over 15 amino acids. V shed 2 bases, J shed 2 bases, and the junction held 4 bases outside the gene matches. Germline assignment: CDR1 MNHEY and CDR2 SVGAGI. The CDR3 DNA reads TGTGCCAGCAGTTACGGGGGACAGGGACCCTACGAGCAGTACTTC. This gives the protein CASSYGGQGPYEQYF.

The chain uses TRBV4-1 and TRBJ2-1; 12 nucleotides match TRBD1. This CDR3 contains 17 residues. Per the germline V gene, CDR1 is MGHRA and CDR2 is YSYEKL. V gave up 0 bases and J gave up 7 bases; unmatched junction bases: 7. The CDR3, as DNA: TGCGCCAGCAGCCAAGAACCGGGACAGGGGGCGTGGAATGAGCAGTTCTTC. This codes for CASSQEPGQGAWNEQFF.